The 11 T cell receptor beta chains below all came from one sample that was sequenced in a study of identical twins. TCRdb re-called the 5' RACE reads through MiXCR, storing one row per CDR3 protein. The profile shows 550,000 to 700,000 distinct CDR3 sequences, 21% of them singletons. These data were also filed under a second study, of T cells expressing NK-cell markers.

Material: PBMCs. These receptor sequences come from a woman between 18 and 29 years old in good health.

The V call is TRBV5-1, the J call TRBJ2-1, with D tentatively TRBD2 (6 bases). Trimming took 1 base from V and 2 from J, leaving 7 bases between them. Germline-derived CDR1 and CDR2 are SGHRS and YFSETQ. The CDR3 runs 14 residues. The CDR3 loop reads CASSLWGAYNEQFF. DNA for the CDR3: TGCGCCAGCAGCTTGTGGGGGGCCTACAATGAGCAGTTCTTC.

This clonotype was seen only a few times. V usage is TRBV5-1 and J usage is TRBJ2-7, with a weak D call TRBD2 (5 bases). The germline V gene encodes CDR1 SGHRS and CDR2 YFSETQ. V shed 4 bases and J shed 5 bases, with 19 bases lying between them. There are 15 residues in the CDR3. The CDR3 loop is CASSQGSSGTHEQYF. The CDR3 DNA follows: TGCGCCAGCAGCCAAGGGTCTTCGGGAACCCACGAGCAGTACTTC.

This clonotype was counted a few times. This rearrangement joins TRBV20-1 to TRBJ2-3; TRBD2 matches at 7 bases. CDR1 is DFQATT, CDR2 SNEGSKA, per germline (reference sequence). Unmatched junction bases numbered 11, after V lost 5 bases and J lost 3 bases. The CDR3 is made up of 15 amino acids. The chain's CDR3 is CSAPGRAGGTDTQYF. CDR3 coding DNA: TGCAGTGCTCCGGGGAGGGCCGGGGGGACAGATACGCAGTATTTT.

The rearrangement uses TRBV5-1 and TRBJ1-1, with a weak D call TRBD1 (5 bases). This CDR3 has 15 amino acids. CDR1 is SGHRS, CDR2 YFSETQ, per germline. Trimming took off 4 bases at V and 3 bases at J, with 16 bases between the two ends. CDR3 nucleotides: TGCGCCAGCAGCAACGTCGGGACGGGGTACACTGAAGCTTTCTTT. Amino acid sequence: CASSNVGTGYTEAFF. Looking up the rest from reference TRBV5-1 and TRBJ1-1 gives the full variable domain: KAGVTQTPRYLIKTRGQQVTLSCSPISGHRSVSWYQQTPGQGLQFLFEYFSETQRNKGNFPGRFSGRQFSNSRSEMNVSTLELGDSALYLCASSNVGTGYTEAFFGQGTRLTVV.

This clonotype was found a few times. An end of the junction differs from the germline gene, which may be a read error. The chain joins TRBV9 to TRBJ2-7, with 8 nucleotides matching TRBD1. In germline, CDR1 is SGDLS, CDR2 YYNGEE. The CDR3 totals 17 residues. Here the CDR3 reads CASSVGTGPPLGAEQYF. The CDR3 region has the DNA TGTGCCAGCAGTGTAGGGACAGGACCACCCCTGGGGGCCGAGCAGTACTTC.

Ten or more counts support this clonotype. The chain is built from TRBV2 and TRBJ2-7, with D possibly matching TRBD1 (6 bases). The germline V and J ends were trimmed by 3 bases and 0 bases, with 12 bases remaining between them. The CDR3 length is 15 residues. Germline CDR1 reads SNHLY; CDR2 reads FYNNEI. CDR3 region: CASSEGDTSSYEQYF. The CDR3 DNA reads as TGTGCCAGCAGTGAGGGGGACACAAGCTCCTACGAGCAGTACTTC.

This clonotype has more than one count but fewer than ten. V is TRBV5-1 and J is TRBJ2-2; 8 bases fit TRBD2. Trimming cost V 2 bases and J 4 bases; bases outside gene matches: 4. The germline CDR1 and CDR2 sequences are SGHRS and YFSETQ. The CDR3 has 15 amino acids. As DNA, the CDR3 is TGCGCCAGCAGCTTCGACGGGGGGGGCACCGGGGAGCTGTTTTTT. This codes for CASSFDGGGTGELFF.

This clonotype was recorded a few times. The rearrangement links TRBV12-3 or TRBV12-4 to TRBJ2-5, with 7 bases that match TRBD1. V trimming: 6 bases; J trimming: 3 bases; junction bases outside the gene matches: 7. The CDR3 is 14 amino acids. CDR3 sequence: CASRGLDRKETQYF. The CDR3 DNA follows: TGTGCCAGCAGGGGGCTGGACAGGAAAGAGACCCAGTACTTC.

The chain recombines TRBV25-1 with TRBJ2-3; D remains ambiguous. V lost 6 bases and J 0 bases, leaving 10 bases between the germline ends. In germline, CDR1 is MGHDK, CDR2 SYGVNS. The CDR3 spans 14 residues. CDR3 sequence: CASSDPTSTDTQYF. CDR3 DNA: TGTGCCAGCAGCGATCCCACTAGCACAGATACGCAGTATTTT.

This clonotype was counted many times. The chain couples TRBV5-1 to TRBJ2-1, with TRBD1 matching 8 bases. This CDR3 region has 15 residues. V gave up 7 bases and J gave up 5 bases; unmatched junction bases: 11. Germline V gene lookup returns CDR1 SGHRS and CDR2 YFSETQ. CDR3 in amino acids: CASGQPGQENNEQFF. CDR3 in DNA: TGCGCCAGCGGCCAACCGGGACAGGAAAACAATGAGCAGTTCTTC.

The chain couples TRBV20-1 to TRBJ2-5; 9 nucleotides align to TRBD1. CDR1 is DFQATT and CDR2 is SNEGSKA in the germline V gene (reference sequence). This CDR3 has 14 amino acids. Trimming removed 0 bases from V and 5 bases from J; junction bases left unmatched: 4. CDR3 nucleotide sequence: TGCAGTGCTAGAGAGGGACAGGGCTTTGAGACCCAGTACTTC. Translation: CSAREGQGFETQYF.